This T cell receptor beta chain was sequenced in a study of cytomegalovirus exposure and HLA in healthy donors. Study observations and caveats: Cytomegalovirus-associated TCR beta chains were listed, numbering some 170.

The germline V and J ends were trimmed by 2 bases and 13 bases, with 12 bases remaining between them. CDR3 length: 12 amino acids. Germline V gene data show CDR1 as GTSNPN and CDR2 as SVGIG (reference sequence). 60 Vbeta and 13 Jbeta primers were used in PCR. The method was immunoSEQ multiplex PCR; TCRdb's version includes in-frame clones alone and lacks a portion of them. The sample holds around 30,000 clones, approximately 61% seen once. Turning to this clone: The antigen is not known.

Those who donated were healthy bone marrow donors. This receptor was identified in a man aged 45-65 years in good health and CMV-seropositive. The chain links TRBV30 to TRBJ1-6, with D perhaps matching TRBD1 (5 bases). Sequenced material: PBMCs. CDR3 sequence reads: CAWSTDRGPLHF. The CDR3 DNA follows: TGTGCCTGGAGTACGGACCGGGGGCCCCTCCACTTT.